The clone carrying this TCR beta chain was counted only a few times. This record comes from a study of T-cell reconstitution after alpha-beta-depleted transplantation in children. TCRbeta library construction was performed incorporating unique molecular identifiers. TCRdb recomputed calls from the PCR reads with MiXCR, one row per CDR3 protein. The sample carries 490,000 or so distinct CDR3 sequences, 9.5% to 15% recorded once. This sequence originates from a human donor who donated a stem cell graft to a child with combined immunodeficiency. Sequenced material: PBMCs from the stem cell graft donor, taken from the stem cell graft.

Written as DNA, the CDR3 is TGTGCCAGCAGCTGGGGACAACCCAGCTCCTACAATGAGCAGTTCTTC. It translates to CASSWGQPSSYNEQFF. This chain links TRBV5-6 with TRBJ2-1, with D possibly being TRBD1 (6 bases). Looked up from germline, CDR1 is SGHDT and CDR2 is YYEEEE. Trimming removed 3 bases at V and 0 bases at J, with 13 bases between. This CDR3 comprises 16 residues.